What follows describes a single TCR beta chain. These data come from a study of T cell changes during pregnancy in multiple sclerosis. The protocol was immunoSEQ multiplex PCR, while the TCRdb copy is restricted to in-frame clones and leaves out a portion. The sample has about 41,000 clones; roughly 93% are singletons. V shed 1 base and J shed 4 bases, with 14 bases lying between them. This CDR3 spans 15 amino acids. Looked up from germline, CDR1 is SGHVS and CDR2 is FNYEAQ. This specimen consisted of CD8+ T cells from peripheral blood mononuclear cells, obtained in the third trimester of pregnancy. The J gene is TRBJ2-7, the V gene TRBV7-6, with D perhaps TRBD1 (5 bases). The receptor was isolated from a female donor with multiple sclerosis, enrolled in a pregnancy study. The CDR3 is CASSLGQGQGYEQYF. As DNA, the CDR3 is TGTGCCAGCAGCTTAGGTCAGGGTCAGGGATACGAGCAGTACTTC.